The present entry profiles one T cell receptor (beta chain) with its context. Its antigen is unidentified. CDR3 length equals 23 residues. This sample is part of a study of T cell responses to AZD1222 COVID-19 vaccine. The assay was immunoSEQ multiplex PCR, and TCRdb's table has in-frame clones only and misses some. The table records 140,000 to 150,000 clones, under 95% of them present only once. Regarding the study as a whole: Two AZD1222 doses significantly raised spike-specific TCR breadth and depth over controls. Reportedly, nearly half the spike-specific TCRs target unmutated variant regions.

This sequence joins TRBV21-1 and TRBJ2-1; the D call in the table, TRBD1, was not verified against the DNA. TRBV21-1 is deemed a pseudogene. The sequencing used peripheral blood, collected on day 0 of AZD1222 vaccination. The sequence derives from an adult in good health. The CDR3 is CASSNKWTGGIWVIAASYNEQFF. The CDR3 DNA sequence: TGTGCCAGCAGCAATAAGTGGACAGGGGGAATTTGGGTAATAGCGGCCTCCTACAATGAGCAGTTCTTC.